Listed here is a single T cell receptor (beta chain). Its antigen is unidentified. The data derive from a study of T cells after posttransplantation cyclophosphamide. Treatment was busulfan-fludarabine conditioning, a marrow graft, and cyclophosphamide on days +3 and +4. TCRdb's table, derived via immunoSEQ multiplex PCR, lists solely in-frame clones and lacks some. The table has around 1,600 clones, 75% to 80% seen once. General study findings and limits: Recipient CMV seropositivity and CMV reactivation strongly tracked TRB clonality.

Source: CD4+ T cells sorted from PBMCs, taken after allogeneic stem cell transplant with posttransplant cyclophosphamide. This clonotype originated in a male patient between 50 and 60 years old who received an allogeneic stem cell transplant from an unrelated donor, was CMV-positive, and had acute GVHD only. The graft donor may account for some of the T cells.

CDR3 loop: CASSSDRVPYEQYF. The DNA of the CDR3 is TGTGCCAGCAGCAGCGACAGGGTCCCCTACGAGCAGTACTTC. This chain uses TRBV6-5 with TRBJ2-7; 7 bases are shared with TRBD1. CDR3 length equals 14 residues. Looked up from germline, CDR1 is MNHEY and CDR2 is SVGAGI. V dropped 6 bases and J dropped 2; count of bases not matched to a gene: 7.